This T cell receptor beta chain derives from a study of blood T cell repertoires in COVID-19. The wider study: Samples came from the United States, Italy and Spain, spanning acute and convalescent COVID-19. In each case, the material was cDNA or gDNA derived from T cells, B-cell-depleted T cells, or PBMCs.

In the authors' methods: Estimation of nucleated cell counts relied on the amplification of reference gene primers. TCRdb keeps only in-frame clones here, not all; method: immunoSEQ multiplex PCR. V, J and clone size were drawn from that table, and D and trimming were deduced from the DNA. Seen here are 250,000 to 300,000 clones, around 81% observed once, and the top ten hold around 3%. The junction had 8 bases not matched to a gene; V was cut back by 3 bases and J by 2 bases. The CDR3 extends over 17 amino acids. Germline V gene sequence: CDR1 MNHNS, CDR2 SASEGT. The rearrangement links TRBV6-1 to TRBJ1-5, with TRBD1 matching 9 bases. The clonotype comes from a woman aged 60 to 75 with active or convalescent COVID-19. The specimen sequenced was peripheral blood. CDR3 residues: CASSEKVQGAGNQPQHF. The CDR3, as DNA: TGTGCCAGCAGTGAGAAGGTACAGGGGGCTGGCAATCAGCCCCAGCATTTT.